Below are 30 T cell receptor beta chains sequenced from a single sample in a study of T cell responses to AZD1222 COVID-19 vaccine. Using immunoSEQ multiplex PCR, the repertoire was profiled, and TCRdb retains in-frame clones only, with some absent. The repertoire includes more than 150,000 clones, 70% to 90% of them detected once, and roughly 7% sits in the top ten. This material consisted of peripheral blood, taken after recovery from COVID-19. All receptors come from an adult who had recovered from COVID-19.

A word on this clone: The sample contains more than one DNA sequence encoding this CDR3. This chain's CDR3 is CASSVGQGNEKLFF. CDR3 coding DNA: TGTGCCAGCAGTGTGGGCCAAGGAAATGAAAAACTGTTTTTT. This chain joins TRBV9 and TRBJ1-4; D call uncertain. CDR1 is SGDLS, CDR2 YYNGEE, per germline. The CDR3 spans 14 residues. The V end lost 5 bases, the J end lost 5 bases, and 13 bases lay between the germline ends.

The chain carries TRBV25-1 and TRBJ1-1, with D unclear. V was shortened by 7 bases and J by 3 bases, with 6 bases between the two germline ends. The CDR3 spans 11 residues. Germline CDR1 and CDR2: MGHDK and SYGVNS. CDR3 loop: CASMIHTEAFF. CDR3 bases: TGTGCCAGCATGATACACACTGAAGCTTTCTTT.

The CDR3 is CATSAGSSYEQYF. In DNA, the CDR3 is TGTGCCACCAGTGCGGGGAGCTCCTACGAGCAGTACTTC. The chain joins TRBV24-1 to TRBJ2-7; D is possibly TRBD2 (5 bases). Germline CDR1 reads KGHDR; CDR2 reads SFDVKD. This CDR3 is built from 13 residues. Trimming shortened V by 5 bases and J by 0 bases, and 7 bases separated the two germline ends.

This clone has just one count. This chain joins TRBV7-2 and TRBJ1-1, with D unresolved. This CDR3 region has 11 residues. Germline V gene lookup returns CDR1 SGHTA and CDR2 FQGNSA. V lost 4 bases and J 3 bases, leaving 3 bases between the germline ends. As DNA, the CDR3 is TGTGCCAGCAGCTCTTACACTGAAGCTTTCTTT. This encodes CASSSYTEAFF.

The chain has TRBV10-3 and TRBJ1-1, with 7 bases matching TRBD1. The CDR3 extends over 16 amino acids. Germline-derived CDR1 and CDR2 are ENHRY and SYGVKD. The trim removed 0 bases at V and 0 bases at J, leaving 4 bases unmatched. Written as DNA, the CDR3 is TGTGCCATCAGTGAGTCCCAGGGGGGAATGAACACTGAAGCTTTCTTT. Its translation is CAISESQGGMNTEAFF.

The V and J genes are TRBV11-2 and TRBJ1-2; D ambiguous. Germline V gene lookup returns CDR1 SGHAT and CDR2 FQNNGV. The V and J ends lost 1 base and 8 bases respectively, with 14 bases between them. The CDR3 loop spans 14 amino acids. CDR3 in DNA: TGTGCCAGCAGCTTAGGGTGGCAGGTGGAGGGCTACACCTTC. Amino acid sequence: CASSLGWQVEGYTF.

This clone was recorded once. This chain connects TRBV11-2 to TRBJ2-7; 9 positions agree with TRBD1. Trimming removed 4 bases from V and 5 bases from J; junction bases left unmatched: 12. The CDR3 consists of 16 residues. CDR1 SGHAT and CDR2 FQNNGV come from the germline V gene. CDR3 residues: CASSSLKGQGAHEQYF. CDR3 coding DNA: TGTGCCAGCAGCTCCTTGAAGGGACAGGGCGCCCACGAGCAGTACTTC.

The genes are TRBV19 and TRBJ2-1; TRBD1 matches at 7 bases. Trimming cost V 6 bases and J 3 bases; bases outside gene matches: 14. Germline V gene lookup returns CDR1 LNHDA and CDR2 SQIVND (reference sequence). There are 17 residues in the CDR3. The DNA for the CDR3 is TGTGCCAGTAGCTTTTGGGGAAAGGGGGCGGTCTACAATGAGCAGTTCTTC. Translation: CASSFWGKGAVYNEQFF.

This clone was detected a few times. The chain joins TRBV11-2 to TRBJ1-2; 8 positions agree with TRBD1. With 5 bases clipped from V and 4 bases from J, the junction kept 12 bases outside the gene matches. Germline CDR1 is SGHAT and CDR2 is FQNNGV. The CDR3 loop spans 16 amino acids. The CDR3 spells CASSHDRGRAPYGYTF. In nucleotides, the CDR3 is TGTGCCAGCAGCCACGACAGGGGTCGCGCCCCCTATGGCTACACCTTC.

The chain recombines TRBV18 with TRBJ2-2; D unclear. Trimming left V 5 bases short and J 4 bases short, with 23 bases between. Germline CDR1 KGHSH, CDR2 LQKENI. This CDR3 is 18 amino acids long. The CDR3 nucleotides are TGTGCCAGCTCAACGCAGGAGTTCCCGCAATTTGCCACCGGGGAGCTGTTTTTT. Amino acid sequence: CASSTQEFPQFATGELFF.

This clone was found a few times. The CDR3 coding sequence is TGTGCCAGCAGCCGGGACAGGGGGCCGGGTGGCTATGGCTACACCTTC. The encoded protein is CASSRDRGPGGYGYTF. The chain links TRBV19 to TRBJ1-2, with 12 nucleotides matching TRBD1. Germline V gene sequence: CDR1 LNHDA, CDR2 SQIVND (reference sequence). V dropped 9 bases and J dropped 4; count of bases not matched to a gene: 12. This CDR3 is built from 16 residues.

The V gene is TRBV28, the J gene TRBJ1-3; TRBD1 matches 10 bases. J was trimmed by 8 bases and V by 5 bases; bases with no gene match: 12. This CDR3 comprises 16 residues. In germline, CDR1 is MDHEN, CDR2 SYDVKM. The CDR3 loop is CASSPLAGTGVDTIYF. In DNA, the CDR3 is TGTGCCAGCAGTCCGCTCGCCGGGACAGGGGTGGACACCATATATTTT.

The rearrangement links TRBV6-5 to TRBJ2-7; 11 bases agree with TRBD1. This CDR3 has 14 residues. The J segment lost 4 bases and the V segment lost 6 bases, leaving 5 bases of the junction unmatched. Germline assignment: CDR1 MNHEY and CDR2 SVGAGI. CDR3 sequence: CASSQDRGLYEQYF. CDR3 DNA: TGTGCCAGCAGCCAGGACAGGGGGCTATACGAGCAGTACTTC.

The V gene is TRBV15, the J gene TRBJ1-2; 9 bases agree with TRBD1. The trim removed 0 bases at V and 7 bases at J, leaving 9 bases unmatched. Germline lookup yields CDR1 LNHNV and CDR2 YYDKDF (reference sequence). The CDR3 has 16 amino acids. The DNA of the CDR3 is TGTGCCACCAGCAGAGAAGGGACAGGGCCGCCCCTTGGCTACACCTTC. Its translation is CATSREGTGPPLGYTF.

J is TRBJ1-3 and V is TRBV13, with a weak D call TRBD1 (5 bases). The CDR3 extends over 15 amino acids. V lost 1 base and J lost 2, with 9 bases in between. CDR1 is PRHDT and CDR2 is FYEKMQ in the germline V gene (reference sequence). CDR3 DNA: TGTGCCAGCAGCTTAGTGGGGGGTCCTGGAAACACCATATATTTT. Its translation is CASSLVGGPGNTIYF. Based on the CDR3 plus reference TRBV13 and TRBJ1-3, the full variable domain is AAGVIQSPRHLIKEKRETATLKCYPIPRHDTVYWYQQGPGQDPQFLISFYEKMQSDKGSIPDRFSAQQFSDYHSELNMSSLELGDSALYFCASSLVGGPGNTIYFGEGSWLTVV.

The rearrangement uses TRBV7-2 and TRBJ1-1; D not resolved. V gave up 1 base and J gave up 0 bases, with 6 bases separating them. CDR1 SGHTA and CDR2 FQGNSA come from the germline V gene. This CDR3 region has 14 residues. CDR3 residues: CASSLVHMNTEAFF. The CDR3 DNA reads TGTGCCAGCAGCTTAGTACACATGAACACTGAAGCTTTCTTT.

This chain connects TRBV28 to TRBJ1-6, with D tentatively TRBD1 (6 bases). V was clipped by 1 base and J by 7 bases, with 17 bases between them. CDR3 length equals 17 residues. CDR1 is MDHEN, CDR2 SYDVKM, per germline. The CDR3 region is CASSLSPTGSLNSPLHF. In DNA form, the CDR3 reads TGTGCCAGCAGTTTATCCCCAACAGGGTCCCTCAATTCACCCCTCCACTTT.

The rearrangement joins TRBV27 to TRBJ1-6; TRBD1 aligns across 9 bases. Germline-derived CDR1 and CDR2 are MNHEY and SMNVEV (reference sequence). This CDR3 comprises 14 residues. The V segment lost 4 bases and the J segment 10 bases; nucleotides outside the gene matches: 5. The CDR3, as DNA: TGTGCCAGCAGTTCTGACAGGGGGTACTCACCCCTCCACTTT. As protein: CASSSDRGYSPLHF.

This clone was seen a handful of times. The DNA for the CDR3 is TGTGCCAGCAGCTTGGGGGCGAGCGGAAACACCATATATTTT. As protein: CASSLGASGNTIYF. V gene TRBV7-3 combines with J gene TRBJ1-3, with D possibly matching TRBD1 (6 bases). The length of the CDR3 is 14 residues. Per the germline V gene, CDR1 is SGHTA and CDR2 is FQGTGA. V was cut by 3 bases and J by 4 bases, with 10 bases left in between.

V is TRBV27 and J is TRBJ1-2; a weak D match, TRBD1 (5 bases). Trimming left V 8 bases short and J 4 bases short, with 17 bases between. Germline V gene data show CDR1 as MNHEY and CDR2 as SMNVEV (reference sequence). CDR3 length: 14 amino acids. CDR3 DNA sequence: TGTGCCAGCTCAGACAGCACCAGAGTCTATGGCTACACCTTC. It codes for CASSDSTRVYGYTF.

The CDR3 loop is CASSPGLAGQTQYF. CDR3 nucleotides: TGTGCCAGCAGCCCGGGACTAGCGGGACAGACCCAGTACTTC. The V call is TRBV9, the J call TRBJ2-5; 13 nucleotides agree with TRBD2. Per the germline V gene, CDR1 is SGDLS and CDR2 is YYNGEE. V lost 4 bases, J lost 6 bases, and 3 bases stayed unmatched. There are 14 residues in the CDR3.

The V gene is TRBV7-6, the J gene TRBJ1-1, with D possibly being TRBD1 (6 bases). With 5 bases removed from V and 0 bases from J, the gap between germline ends came to 13 bases. The CDR3 loop spans 15 amino acids. CDR1 and CDR2 (germline): SGHVS, FNYEAQ. The CDR3 nucleotides read TGTGCCAGCAGCACCAATCAGGGGATGAACACTGAAGCTTTCTTT. It specifies CASSTNQGMNTEAFF.

J is TRBJ2-7 and V is TRBV6-5; 8 nucleotides align to TRBD2. The CDR3 extends over 15 amino acids. Trimming at V came to 2 bases and at J to 2 bases, leaving 5 bases not matched to a gene. Looked up from germline, CDR1 is MNHEY and CDR2 is SVGAGI. The CDR3 sequence is CASSYSLAGAYEQYF. The CDR3 DNA sequence: TGTGCCAGCAGTTACAGTCTAGCGGGCGCCTACGAGCAGTACTTC.

V is TRBV9 and J is TRBJ1-2; TRBD1 aligns across 7 bases. This CDR3 is built from 16 residues. Germline-derived CDR1 and CDR2 are SGDLS and YYNGEE. V lost 3 bases and J lost 0; bases outside the gene matches: 8. The CDR3 region is CASSATGRRANYGYTF. CDR3 DNA sequence: TGTGCCAGCAGCGCGACAGGGAGAAGGGCTAACTATGGCTACACCTTC.

V and J are TRBV2 and TRBJ2-5, with 10 positions matching TRBD2. After removal of 4 bases from V and 2 bases from J, the junction contained 4 bases not matched to a gene. This CDR3 has 15 residues. The germline CDR1 and CDR2 sequences are SNHLY and FYNNEI. The CDR3 bases are TGTGCCAGCAGTGCAGGACTAGCGGTACAAGAGACCCAGTACTTC. It codes for CASSAGLAVQETQYF.

The chain uses TRBV3-1 (or the pseudogene TRBV3-2) and TRBJ2-1; 8 bases are shared with TRBD1. From germline, CDR1 is LGHDT and CDR2 YNNKEL (reference sequence). This CDR3 is built from 15 residues. The ends lost 4 bases at V and 10 bases at J; junction bases unmatched: 12. The CDR3 DNA is TGTGCCAGCAGCCTTACGCGACAGGGGTGGTTAGAGCAGTTCTTC. It translates to CASSLTRQGWLEQFF.

The chain has TRBV2 and TRBJ1-6; D is uncertain. This CDR3 contains 16 residues. Germline values: CDR1 SNHLY, CDR2 FYNNEI. V was pared by 1 base and J by 7 bases, with 14 bases between. The CDR3 protein is CASSEDGRVSNSPLHF. CDR3 DNA: TGTGCCAGCAGTGAAGATGGTAGGGTGTCGAATTCACCCCTCCACTTT.

The chain combines TRBV5-5 with TRBJ2-1, with unresolved D. The length of the CDR3 is 13 residues. Germline V gives CDR1 SGHKS, CDR2 YYEKEE (reference sequence). The V end was cut by 2 bases, the J end by 13 bases, with 16 bases between. The CDR3 sequence is CASSFDGLGGQFF. The DNA of the CDR3 is TGTGCCAGCAGCTTTGACGGATTGGGCGGCCAGTTCTTC.

The chain uses TRBV9 and TRBJ2-5; D gene unclear. CDR1 is SGDLS, CDR2 YYNGEE, per germline. The CDR3 length is 14 residues. Between the trimmed V and J ends, which lost 0 bases and 1 base, there was a span of 7 bases. The CDR3 coding sequence is TGTGCCAGCAGCGTAGTAATCCGCCAAGAGACCCAGTACTTC. Protein: CASSVVIRQETQYF.

V gene TRBV6-5 combines with J gene TRBJ1-1; 8 nucleotides agree with TRBD1. Germline V lookup: CDR1 MNHEY, CDR2 SVGAGI. Germline trimming cut 2 bases from V and 2 bases from J; bases unmatched to any gene: 7. This CDR3 region has 16 residues. The CDR3 here is CASSYLQTGANTEAFF. The CDR3 region has the DNA TGTGCCAGCAGTTACCTACAGACAGGGGCAAACACTGAAGCTTTCTTT.